This T cell receptor beta chain was found in a study of blood T cell repertoires in COVID-19. Study details: COVID-19 samples from acute and convalescent phases originated in the United States, Italy and Spain. T cells, B-cell-depleted T cells, or PBMCs supplied cDNA or gDNA.

Original methodology: Reference gene primer amplification in the assay estimated nucleated cell counts. Clones were read by immunoSEQ multiplex PCR, and TCRdb kept only the in-frame ones, dropping some. V, J and clone size derive from that table, while D and trimming were established from the DNA sequence. The table shows more than 140,000 clones, with more than 65% occurring only once. Sequencing used peripheral blood. The sequence came from a woman aged 45-65 years in a cohort sampled during active or convalescent COVID-19.

The DNA of the CDR3 is TGTGCCAGCAGCTTGTCCCAAAAAGGGGGTTATAATTCACCCCTCCACTTT. Protein product: CASSLSQKGGYNSPLHF. The chain has TRBV7-9 and TRBJ1-6; a possible D gene is TRBD1 (6 bases). The CDR3 loop spans 17 amino acids. The germline CDR1 and CDR2 sequences are SEHNR and FQNEAQ (reference sequence). V lost 3 bases to trimming and J lost 4 bases, with 16 bases between them.